One T cell receptor beta chain is described in this entry. Its antigen is currently unknown. The data stem from a study of T cells in narcolepsy. Study at large: Patients with NT1 or NT2 and healthy control donors were enrolled.

Clones were read by immunoSEQ multiplex PCR, and TCRdb kept only the in-frame ones, dropping some. The sample holds 25,000 to 35,000 clones, about four fifths seen once. Germline V CDR1 and CDR2: MDHEN, SYDVKM. This CDR3 region has 18 residues. V shed 2 bases and J 0 bases; nucleotides not matched to a gene: 5. Study results and limitations: Autoreactive HCRT-specific and TRIB2-specific clonotypes were marked in same-patient CSF-versus-blood CD4+ comparisons. Reportedly, autoreactive clonotypes were serially detected in patients' blood but not controls'. In some patient and control memory CD4+ samples, autoreactive clones were absent.

Input material: memory (CD45RA-) CD4+ T cells from blood. The receptor was isolated from a human donor in good health. The J gene is TRBJ2-6, the V gene TRBV28; TRBD1 matches 9 bases. The DNA for the CDR3 is TGTGCCAGCAGTTTAACAGGGGGCCCGTACTCTGGGGCCAACGTCCTGACTTTC. Translation: CASSLTGGPYSGANVLTF.